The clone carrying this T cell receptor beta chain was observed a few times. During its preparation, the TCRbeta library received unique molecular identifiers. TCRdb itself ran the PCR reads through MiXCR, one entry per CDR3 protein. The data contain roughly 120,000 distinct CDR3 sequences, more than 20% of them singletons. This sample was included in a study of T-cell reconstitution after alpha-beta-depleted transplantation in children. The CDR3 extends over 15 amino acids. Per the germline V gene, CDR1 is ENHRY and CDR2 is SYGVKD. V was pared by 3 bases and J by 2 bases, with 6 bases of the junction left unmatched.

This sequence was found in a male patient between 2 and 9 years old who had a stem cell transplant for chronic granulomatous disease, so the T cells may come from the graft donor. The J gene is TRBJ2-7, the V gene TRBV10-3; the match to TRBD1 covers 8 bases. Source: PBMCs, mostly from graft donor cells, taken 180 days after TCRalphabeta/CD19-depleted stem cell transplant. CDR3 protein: CAISEVQGVAYEQYF. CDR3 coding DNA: TGTGCCATCAGTGAAGTACAGGGGGTCGCCTACGAGCAGTACTTC.